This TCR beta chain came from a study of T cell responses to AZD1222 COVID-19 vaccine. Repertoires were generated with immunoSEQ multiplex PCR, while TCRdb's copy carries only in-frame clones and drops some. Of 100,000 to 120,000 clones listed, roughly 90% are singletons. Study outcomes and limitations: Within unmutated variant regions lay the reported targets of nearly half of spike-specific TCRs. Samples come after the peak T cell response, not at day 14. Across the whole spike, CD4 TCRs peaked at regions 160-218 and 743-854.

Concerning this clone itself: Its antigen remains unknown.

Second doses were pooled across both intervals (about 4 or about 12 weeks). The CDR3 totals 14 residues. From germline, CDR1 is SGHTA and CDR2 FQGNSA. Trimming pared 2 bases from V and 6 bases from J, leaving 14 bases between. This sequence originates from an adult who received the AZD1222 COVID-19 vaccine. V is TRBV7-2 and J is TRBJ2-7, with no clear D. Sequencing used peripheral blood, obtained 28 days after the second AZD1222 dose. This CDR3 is CASSLRQTSGEQYF. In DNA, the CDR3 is TGTGCCAGCAGCTTAAGGCAGACTTCGGGCGAGCAGTACTTC. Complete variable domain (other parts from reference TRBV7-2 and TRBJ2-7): GAGVSQSPSNKVTEKGKDVELRCDPISGHTALYWYRQSLGQGLEFLIYFQGNSAPDKSGLPSDRFSAERTGGSVSTLTIQRTQQEDSAVYLCASSLRQTSGEQYFGPGTRLTVT.